This T cell receptor (beta chain) was identified in a study of post-analysis software for immune sequencing data. Across the study: Multiple sclerosis in the patients followed relapsing-remitting, secondary progressive and progressive-relapsing courses.

With V trimmed by 5 bases and J by 0 bases, 6 bases remained unmatched. The CDR3 has 15 amino acids. This clonotype was recorded a few times. Antigen specificity is unknown. TCR beta cDNA libraries had unique molecular identifiers. Once about 0.85 to 10 million T cells were used, a few hundred thousand cDNA molecules resulted. In TCRdb, the PCR reads were re-called with MiXCR into one record per CDR3 protein. The repertoire consists of 450,000 or so distinct CDR3 sequences, with roughly 45% occurring once and the leading ten covering 9.5% to 13%. Study findings and constraints: Patients had higher frequencies than controls of about five TRBV segments, including TRBV5-6, TRBV5-1 and TRBV20-1. People with multiple sclerosis had a significantly lower normalized Chao1 diversity than controls did.

The receptor's source is a girl between 5 and 17 years old with multiple sclerosis. The source material was blood. The chain links TRBV12-3 or TRBV12-4 to TRBJ2-5; TRBD1 agrees at 7 bases. This chain's CDR3 is CASSIGGQDQETQYF. In DNA, the CDR3 is TGTGCCAGCAGTATCGGCGGACAGGACCAAGAGACCCAGTACTTC.